The clone carrying this T cell receptor (beta chain) was detected once. The sample is drawn from a study of blood T cell repertoires in COVID-19. Across the study: COVID-19 samples collected from the United States, Italy and Spain covered acute and convalescent phases. Nucleic acid was either cDNA or gDNA, and it came from T cells, B-cell-depleted T cells, or PBMCs.

In the original analysis: Reference gene primer amplification gave estimated nucleated cell counts. Libraries were prepared by immunoSEQ multiplex PCR; TCRdb keeps only in-frame clonotypes and omits some of them. The D gene and trimming were derived from the DNA, and the V and J assignments and clone size from that table. Among over 130,000 clones listed, about 85% were seen once. V lost 2 bases and J 0 bases, leaving 16 bases between the germline ends. Per the germline V gene, CDR1 is MGHRA and CDR2 is YSYEKL. The CDR3 spans 17 residues. The chain is built from TRBV4-1 and TRBJ1-1; possibly TRBD1 for D (5 bases). The source material was peripheral blood. This receptor was identified in a woman aged 60-75 years with active or convalescent COVID-19. The CDR3 loop is CASSQTQGYLMNTEAFF. The CDR3 DNA sequence: TGCGCCAGCAGCCAAACTCAGGGTTACCTTATGAACACTGAAGCTTTCTTT.